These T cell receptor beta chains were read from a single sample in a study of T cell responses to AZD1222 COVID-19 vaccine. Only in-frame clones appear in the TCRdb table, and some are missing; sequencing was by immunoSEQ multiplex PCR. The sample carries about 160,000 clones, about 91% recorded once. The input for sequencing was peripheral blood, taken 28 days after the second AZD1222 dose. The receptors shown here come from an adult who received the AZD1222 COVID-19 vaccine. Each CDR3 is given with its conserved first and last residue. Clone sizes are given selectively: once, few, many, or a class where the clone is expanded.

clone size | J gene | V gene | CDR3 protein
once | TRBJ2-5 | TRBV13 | CASSLGLAETQYF
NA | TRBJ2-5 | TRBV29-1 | CSVEPRSLETQYF
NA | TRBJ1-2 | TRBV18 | CASSPLTGIPFYGYTF
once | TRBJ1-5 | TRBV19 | CASSIVSGSNQPQHF
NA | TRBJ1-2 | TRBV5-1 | CASSLGRQGGGYTF
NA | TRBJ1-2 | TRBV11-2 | CASSRGRGGNYGYTF
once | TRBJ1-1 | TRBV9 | CASSMNGRDLNTEAFF
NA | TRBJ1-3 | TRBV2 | CASGAESSGNTIYF
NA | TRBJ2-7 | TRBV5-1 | CASSKDRAYEQYF
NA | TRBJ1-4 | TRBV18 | CASSPPGQGNEKLFF
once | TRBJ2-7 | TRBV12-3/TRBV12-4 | CASSSLRSYEQYF
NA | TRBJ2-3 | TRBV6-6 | CASSVGRADTQYF
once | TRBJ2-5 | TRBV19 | CARSRLSGETQYF
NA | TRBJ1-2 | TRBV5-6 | CASSLETGFGYTF
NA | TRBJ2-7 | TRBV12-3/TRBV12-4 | CASSRLQGSEQYF
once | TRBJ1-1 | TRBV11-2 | CASSRWTGGAEAFF
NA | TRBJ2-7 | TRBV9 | CASSEGAGASSYEQYF
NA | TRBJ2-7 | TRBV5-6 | CASSLLDRYEQYF
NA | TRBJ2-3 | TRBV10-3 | CAISKGPGFTDTQYF
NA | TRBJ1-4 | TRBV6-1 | CASSEVRVPNEKLFF
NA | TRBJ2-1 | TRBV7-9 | CASSSSATSNEQFF
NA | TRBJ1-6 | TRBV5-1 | CASRPVTEANSPLHF
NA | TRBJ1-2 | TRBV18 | CASSETGLHYGYTF
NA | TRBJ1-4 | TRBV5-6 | CASSLGQGHEKLFF
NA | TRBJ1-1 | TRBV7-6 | CASSLRQFPNTEAFF
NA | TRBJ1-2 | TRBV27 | CASSPGPYYGYTF
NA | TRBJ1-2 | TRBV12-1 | CASSSGRTGETLANYGYTF
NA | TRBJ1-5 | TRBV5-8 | CASTLMGGSNQPQHF
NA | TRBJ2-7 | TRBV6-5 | CASSFQRGASYEQYF
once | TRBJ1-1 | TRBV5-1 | CASSLEGNEAFF
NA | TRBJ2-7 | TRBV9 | CASSVGTGGAYEQYF
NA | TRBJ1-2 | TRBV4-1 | CASSQTNYGYTF
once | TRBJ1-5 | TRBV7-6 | CASSLEEGFYQPQHF
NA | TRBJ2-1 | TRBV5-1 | CASSLAGTGGDEQFF
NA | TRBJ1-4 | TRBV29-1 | CSARLSRNEKLFF
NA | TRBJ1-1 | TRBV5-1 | CASSLVGDVEAFF
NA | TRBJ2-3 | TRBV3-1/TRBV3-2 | CASSSRPVDTQYF
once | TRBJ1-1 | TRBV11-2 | CASSPLAFEAFF
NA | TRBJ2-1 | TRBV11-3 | CASSTQGGEQFF
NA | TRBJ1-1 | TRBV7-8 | CASSVQTAKAFF
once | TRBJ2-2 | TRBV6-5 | CASSYSWEAGELFF
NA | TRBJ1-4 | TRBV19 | CASSTNTEKLFF
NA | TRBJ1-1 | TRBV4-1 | CASSRDRGLFTEAFF
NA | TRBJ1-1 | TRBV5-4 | CASSLDNTEAFF
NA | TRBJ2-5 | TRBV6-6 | CASSYSVRLETQYF
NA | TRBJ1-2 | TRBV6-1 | CASSELRGGDYGYTF